The 18 T cell receptor beta chains reported below all come from one sample, sequenced in a study of blood T cell repertoires in COVID-19. The method was immunoSEQ multiplex PCR; TCRdb's version includes in-frame clones alone and lacks a portion of them. The sample lists 70,000 to 80,000 clones, about 93% occurring once. Sequencing was done on a sample of peripheral blood. The source of these receptors is a human donor in a cohort sampled during active COVID-19.

This clone has only one observation. The rearrangement links TRBV18 to TRBJ2-2; TRBD1 matches at 9 bases. The J segment lost 6 bases and the V segment lost 2 bases, leaving 4 bases of the junction unmatched. In germline, CDR1 is KGHSH, CDR2 LQKENI. The CDR3 spans 15 residues. The DNA for the CDR3 is TGTGCCAGCTCACCAGGGACAGGGTCCCCCGGGGAGCTGTTTTTT. It specifies CASSPGTGSPGELFF. Supplemented by reference TRBV18 and TRBJ2-2, the full variable domain reads NAGVMQNPRHLVRRRGQEARLRCSPMKGHSHVYWYRQLPEEGLKFMVYLQKENIIDESGMPKERFSAEFPKEGPSILRIQQVVRGDSAAYFCASSPGTGSPGELFFGEGSRLTVL.

The gene calls are TRBV27 and TRBJ1-4; D may be TRBD1 (6 bases). From germline, CDR1 is MNHEY and CDR2 SMNVEV (reference sequence). V shed 2 bases and J shed 4 bases, with 14 bases lying between them. The CDR3 contains 16 residues. The CDR3 loop is CASSLRFGTINEKLFF. Here the CDR3 DNA reads TGTGCCAGCAGTTTAAGGTTCGGGACAATTAATGAAAAACTGTTTTTT. Full variable domain (remainder filled in from reference TRBV27 and TRBJ1-4): EAQVTQNPRYLITVTGKKLTVTCSQNMNHEYMSWYRQDPGLGLRQIYYSMNVEVTDKGDVPEGYKVSRKEKRNFPLILESPSPNQTSLYFCASSLRFGTINEKLFFGSGTQLSVL.

The chain recombines TRBV6-5 with TRBJ2-3; 9 nucleotides match TRBD2. In germline, CDR1 is MNHEY, CDR2 SVGAGI. CDR3 size: 14 residues. With 6 bases clipped from V and 1 base from J, the junction kept 2 bases outside the gene matches. CDR3 sequence: CASRERGGTDTQYF. CDR3 DNA: TGTGCCAGCAGGGAGCGGGGGGGCACAGATACGCAGTATTTT.

The chain joins TRBV19 to TRBJ2-1; TRBD2 agrees at 8 bases. This CDR3 has 17 amino acids. CDR1 and CDR2 from the germline V gene are LNHDA and SQIVND (reference sequence). J lost 2 bases, V lost 6 bases, and 12 bases had no gene match. The CDR3 region has the DNA TGTGCCAGTAGCACCTCAGGGTCGGGGGGGGCCTACAATGAGCAGTTCTTC. Protein sequence: CASSTSGSGGAYNEQFF.

The chain combines TRBV11-2 with TRBJ2-7, with 7 bases aligning to TRBD1. CDR1 and CDR2 (germline): SGHAT, FQNNGV. CDR3 length: 14 amino acids. Germline trimming cut 1 base from V and 2 bases from J; bases unmatched to any gene: 2. The CDR3 loop reads CASSLAQGAYEQYF. The CDR3, as DNA: TGTGCCAGCAGCTTAGCCCAGGGGGCCTACGAGCAGTACTTC.

V usage is TRBV12-3 or TRBV12-4 and J usage is TRBJ2-1; tentative D call: TRBD2 (5 bases). Trimming left V 7 bases short and J 9 bases short, with 13 bases between. This CDR3 has 12 amino acids. CDR3 region: CASTASPGEQFF. The DNA for the CDR3 is TGTGCCAGCACCGCTAGCCCGGGTGAGCAGTTCTTC.

The rearrangement joins TRBV19 to TRBJ1-5, with 8 bases identical to TRBD1. V was pared by 6 bases and J by 6 bases, with 7 bases of the junction left unmatched. The germline CDR1 and CDR2 sequences are LNHDA and SQIVND (reference sequence). This CDR3 region has 14 residues. This chain's CDR3 is CASRAGGRGQPQHF. In nucleotides, the CDR3 is TGTGCCAGTAGGGCAGGGGGCCGGGGTCAGCCCCAGCATTTT.

This chain joins TRBV25-1 and TRBJ1-1; 11 positions match TRBD1. The CDR3 runs 15 residues. V was pared by 5 bases and J by 5 bases, with 7 bases of the junction left unmatched. Germline-derived CDR1 and CDR2 are MGHDK and SYGVNS. CDR3 loop: CASSSPGTGGTEAFF. The CDR3 nucleotides read TGTGCCAGCAGTTCCCCCGGGACAGGGGGAACTGAAGCTTTCTTT.

The chain joins TRBV5-8 to TRBJ1-4; 8 nucleotides line up with TRBD1. J lost 0 bases, V lost 4 bases, and 5 bases had no gene match. Germline V gene lookup returns CDR1 SGHTS and CDR2 YDEGEE. The CDR3 is 16 residues long. The CDR3 coding sequence is TGTGCCAGCAGCCCAGGGACAGGATCAACTAATGAAAAACTGTTTTTT. Residues: CASSPGTGSTNEKLFF. The full variable domain, rest sourced from reference TRBV5-8 and TRBJ1-4, is EAGVTQSPTHLIKTRGQQATLRCSPISGHTSVYWYQQALGLGLQFLLWYDEGEERNRGNFPPRFSGRQFPNYSSELNVNALELEDSALYLCASSPGTGSTNEKLFFGSGTQLSVL.

This chain uses TRBV7-9 with TRBJ1-6, with unresolved D. Trimming stripped 5 bases from V and 8 bases from J, with 10 bases between. CDR1 is SEHNR and CDR2 is FQNEAQ in the germline V gene (reference sequence). This CDR3 comprises 13 residues. The CDR3 here is CASSGDGDSPLHF. CDR3 DNA: TGTGCCAGCAGCGGAGACGGTGATTCACCCCTCCACTTT.

The gene calls are TRBV11-3 and TRBJ2-3; D unresolved. V shed 5 bases and J shed 6 bases, with 9 bases lying between them. Germline V gives CDR1 SGHNT, CDR2 YENEEA. The CDR3 extends over 12 amino acids. The CDR3 DNA is TGTGCCAGCAGCGTCAACTCTGATACGCAGTATTTT. Amino acid sequence: CASSVNSDTQYF.

This chain links TRBV5-4 with TRBJ2-7; 10 bases agree with TRBD1. CDR3 size: 16 residues. CDR1 is SGHNT, CDR2 YYREEE, per germline (reference sequence). The V segment lost 6 bases and the J segment 6 bases; nucleotides outside the gene matches: 15. In DNA form, the CDR3 reads TGTGCCAGCAACACCGGGACAGGGGCTGGGTTCGGCGAGCAGTACTTC. It specifies CASNTGTGAGFGEQYF.

The J gene is TRBJ2-5, the V gene TRBV29-1; TRBD2 might be the D (5 bases). This CDR3 region has 12 residues. Germline lookup yields CDR1 SQVTM and CDR2 ANQGSEA. V was clipped by 7 bases and J by 3 bases, with 12 bases between them. The CDR3 region has the DNA TGCAGCGCTGGGAGACGGAAAGAGACCCAGTACTTC. Translation gives CSAGRRKETQYF. The variable domain in full, with the rest retrieved from reference TRBV29-1 and TRBJ2-5, is SAVISQKPSRDICQRGTSLTIQCQVDSQVTMMFWYRQQPGQSLTLIATANQGSEATYESGFVIDKFPISRPNLTFSTLTVSNMSPEDSSIYLCSAGRRKETQYFGPGTRLLVL.

The V and J genes are TRBV7-6 and TRBJ2-7, with TRBD2 matching over 8 bases. Germline V gene data show CDR1 as SGHVS and CDR2 as FNYEAQ. The V gene end was trimmed by 5 bases and the J gene end by 7 bases; junction bases not matched to a gene: 16. This CDR3 has 16 amino acids. CDR3 sequence: CASSPSVRAGAGEQYF. CDR3 DNA: TGTGCCAGCAGCCCTTCGGTACGAGCGGGGGCTGGGGAGCAGTACTTC. The full variable domain, in which reference TRBV7-6 and TRBJ2-7 provide the parts outside the CDR3, is GAGVSQSPRYKVTKRGQDVALRCDPISGHVSLYWYRQALGQGPEFLTYFNYEAQQDKSGLPNDRFSAERPEGSISTLTIQRTEQRDSAMYRCASSPSVRAGAGEQYFGPGTRLTVT.

This clone occurred a few times. This chain uses TRBV6-5 with TRBJ2-1, with 7 bases aligning to TRBD1. The CDR3 consists of 13 residues. After removal of 2 bases from V and 8 bases from J, the junction contained 3 bases not matched to a gene. Germline lookup yields CDR1 MNHEY and CDR2 SVGAGI. For the CDR3, the DNA is TGTGCCAGCAGTTACAACAGGGGTCATGAGCAGTTCTTC. Its translation: CASSYNRGHEQFF.

V gene TRBV18 combines with J gene TRBJ1-1, with D perhaps matching TRBD1 (6 bases). V dropped 4 bases and J dropped 4 bases, with 19 bases sitting between them. Germline values: CDR1 KGHSH, CDR2 LQKENI. The CDR3 is made up of 16 amino acids. The CDR3 nucleotides read TGTGCCAGCTCACTCCTATCAGGGGATATGAGCACTGAAGCTTTCTTT. This translates into CASSLLSGDMSTEAFF.

The chain uses TRBV5-6 and TRBJ1-2; D is ambiguous. The germline V gene encodes CDR1 SGHDT and CDR2 YYEEEE. Trimming removed 5 bases at V and 0 bases at J, with 11 bases between. The CDR3 contains 14 residues. The CDR3 protein is CASSRRDANYGYTF. CDR3 DNA: TGTGCCAGCAGTCGGAGGGATGCTAACTATGGCTACACCTTC.

DNA of the CDR3: TGTGCCAGCAGCTTAGCGCTAGCGTTCCGGGGCACTGAAGCTTTCTTT. It translates to CASSLALAFRGTEAFF. V is TRBV7-2 and J is TRBJ1-1; D remains ambiguous. CDR3 length: 16 amino acids. Germline-derived CDR1 and CDR2 are SGHTA and FQGNSA. The ends were cut back, 0 bases at V and 4 bases at J, with 15 bases in the middle.